This TCR beta chain was identified in a study of blood T cells in healthy people across ages. Findings of the study overall: There was a strong correlation between TCR beta diversity and naive T cell percentage.

Concerning this clonotype: Antigen unknown.

It was with a sample-barcoded 5' primer and a J-beta primer mix that a second PCR of roughly 7 to 12 cycles was run. TCRdb ran MiXCR on the 5' RACE reads and lists one entry per CDR3 protein. The sample carries about 670,000 distinct CDR3 sequences, 40% to 50% recorded once. PBMCs were isolated at a quantity of at least 6.5 million per sample. There were at least 5.5 micrograms of total RNA extracted from every sample. The CDR3 length is 16 residues. V shed 5 bases and J 0 bases; nucleotides not matched to a gene: 5. The germline gives CDR1 SGHVS, CDR2 FNYEAQ. The rearrangement uses TRBV7-6 and TRBJ2-1; 9 nucleotides match TRBD2. The receptor was derived from a man older than 75 in good health. Specimen: blood. The DNA for the CDR3 is TGTGCCAGCAGCCCCTTTAGCGGGAGCTCCTACAATGAGCAGTTCTTC. Its translation: CASSPFSGSSYNEQFF.